The source of this TCR beta chain is a study of blood T cell repertoires in COVID-19. Study context: Whether acute or convalescent, the COVID-19 samples came from the United States, Italy and Spain. The cDNA or gDNA used as material had been derived from T cells, B-cell-depleted T cells, or PBMCs.

The V gene end was trimmed by 3 bases and the J gene end by 7 bases; junction bases not matched to a gene: 4. Germline V CDR1 and CDR2: SGHTA, FQGTGA. There are 14 residues in the CDR3. Authors' data handling: Nucleated cell counts were estimated from reference gene primer amplification. Clones were read by immunoSEQ multiplex PCR, and TCRdb kept only the in-frame ones, dropping some. That table supplies the V and J calls and clone size; D and trimming were determined from the DNA. The table has about 250,000 clones, around nine tenths seen once. The sequencing input was peripheral blood. This receptor was obtained from a woman in her thirties or forties who had recovered from COVID-19. The chain joins TRBV7-3 to TRBJ2-1, with 9 bases identical to TRBD1. CDR3 nucleotides: TGTGCCAGCAGCTTTACAGGGGGCGTAAATGAGCAGTTCTTC. Translation gives CASSFTGGVNEQFF.